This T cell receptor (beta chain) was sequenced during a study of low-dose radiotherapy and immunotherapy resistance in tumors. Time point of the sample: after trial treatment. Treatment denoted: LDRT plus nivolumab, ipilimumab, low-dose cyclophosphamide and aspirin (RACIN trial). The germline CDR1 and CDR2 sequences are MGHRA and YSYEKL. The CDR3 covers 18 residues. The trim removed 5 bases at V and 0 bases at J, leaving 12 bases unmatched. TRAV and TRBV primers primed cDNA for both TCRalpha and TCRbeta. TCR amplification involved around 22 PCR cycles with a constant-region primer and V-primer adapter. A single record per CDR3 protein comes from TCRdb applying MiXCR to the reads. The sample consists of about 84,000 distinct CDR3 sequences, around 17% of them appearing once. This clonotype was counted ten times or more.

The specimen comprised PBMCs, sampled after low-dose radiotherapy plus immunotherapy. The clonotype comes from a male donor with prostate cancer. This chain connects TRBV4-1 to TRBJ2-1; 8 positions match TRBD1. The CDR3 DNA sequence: TGCGCCAGCAGCTTTTATTCCCAGGGGGCCTCCTCCTACAATGAGCAGTTCTTC. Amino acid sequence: CASSFYSQGASSYNEQFF.